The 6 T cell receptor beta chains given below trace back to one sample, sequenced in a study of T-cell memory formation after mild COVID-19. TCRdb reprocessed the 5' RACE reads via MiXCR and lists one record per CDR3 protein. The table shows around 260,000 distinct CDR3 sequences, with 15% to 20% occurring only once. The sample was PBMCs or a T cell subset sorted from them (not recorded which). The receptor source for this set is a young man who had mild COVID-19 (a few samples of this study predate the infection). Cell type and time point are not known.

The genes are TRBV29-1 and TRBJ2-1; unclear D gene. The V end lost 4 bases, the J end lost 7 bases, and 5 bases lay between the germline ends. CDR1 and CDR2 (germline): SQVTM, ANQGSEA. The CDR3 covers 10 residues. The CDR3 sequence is CSVGVNEQFF. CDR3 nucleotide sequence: TGCAGCGTTGGGGTAAATGAGCAGTTCTTC.

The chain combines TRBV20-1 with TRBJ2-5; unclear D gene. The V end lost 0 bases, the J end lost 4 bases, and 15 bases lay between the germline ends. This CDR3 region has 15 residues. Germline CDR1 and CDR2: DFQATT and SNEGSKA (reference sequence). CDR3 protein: CSARDGDEQRETQYF. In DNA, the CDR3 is TGCAGTGCTAGAGATGGGGATGAGCAGAGAGAGACCCAGTACTTC.

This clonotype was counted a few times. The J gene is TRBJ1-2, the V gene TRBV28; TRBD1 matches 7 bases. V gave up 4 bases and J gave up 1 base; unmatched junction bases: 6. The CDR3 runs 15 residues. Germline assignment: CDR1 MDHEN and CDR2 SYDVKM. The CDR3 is CASSSGGQSNYGYTF. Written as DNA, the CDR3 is TGTGCCAGCAGTTCAGGGGGTCAGAGTAACTATGGCTACACCTTC.

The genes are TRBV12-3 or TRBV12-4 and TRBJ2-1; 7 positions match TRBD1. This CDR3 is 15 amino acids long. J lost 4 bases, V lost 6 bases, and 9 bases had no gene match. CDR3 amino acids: CASRRRGQPYNEQFF. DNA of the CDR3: TGTGCCAGCAGGCGTAGGGGACAGCCTTACAATGAGCAGTTCTTC.

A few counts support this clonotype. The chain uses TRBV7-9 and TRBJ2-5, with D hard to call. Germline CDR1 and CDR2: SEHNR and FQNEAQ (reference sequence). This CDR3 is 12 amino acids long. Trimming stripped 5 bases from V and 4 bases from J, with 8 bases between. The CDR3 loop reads CASSPTVETQYF. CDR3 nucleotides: TGTGCCAGCAGCCCCACGGTAGAGACCCAGTACTTC.

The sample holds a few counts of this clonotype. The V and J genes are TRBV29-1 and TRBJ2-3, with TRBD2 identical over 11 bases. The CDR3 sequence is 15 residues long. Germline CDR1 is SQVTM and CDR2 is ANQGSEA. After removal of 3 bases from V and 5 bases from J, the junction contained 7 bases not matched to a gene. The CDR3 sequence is CSVEVAGGQRDTQYF. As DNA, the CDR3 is TGCAGCGTTGAGGTAGCGGGGGGGCAGAGAGATACGCAGTATTTT.